This TCR beta chain is drawn from a study of control samples from healthy donors and cancer patients. The CDR3 extends over 20 amino acids. With 3 bases clipped from V and 0 bases from J, the junction kept 12 bases outside the gene matches. Looked up from germline, CDR1 is SGHTA and CDR2 is FQGTGA. This table comes from immunoSEQ multiplex PCR, and its TCRdb copy is limited to in-frame clones, with some not included. The sample holds about 120,000 clones; roughly 87% are singletons and the top ten take 1.5% to 2%. V is TRBV7-3 and J is TRBJ2-2; 11 bases match TRBD1. Source material: blood. The sequence was obtained from a man in his late teens or twenties in good health. Here the CDR3 DNA reads TGTGCCAGCAGCTTGAGCCGGGACAGGGGGAGAGGTGCGAACACCGGGGAGCTGTTTTTT. It translates to CASSLSRDRGRGANTGELFF.